This passage covers 5 T cell receptor beta chains from one sample sequenced in a study of cytotoxic CD8 clonotypes in ibrutinib-treated CLL. The method was immunoSEQ multiplex PCR; TCRdb's version includes in-frame clones alone and lacks a portion of them. The profile covers tens of thousands of clones, with roughly 57% appearing a single time and about 30% taken by the ten largest. This specimen was PBMCs, taken after 12 months of ibrutinib treatment. Receptors were obtained from a human donor with chronic lymphocytic leukemia.

This clone was recorded once. This chain uses TRBV28 with TRBJ2-3; 7 bases match TRBD2. The CDR3 runs 16 residues. Germline V lookup: CDR1 MDHEN, CDR2 SYDVKM. V gave up 3 bases and J gave up 3 bases; unmatched junction bases: 9. CDR3 region: CASSFRYFSGTDTQYF. CDR3 nucleotides: TGTGCCAGCAGTTTCCGCTACTTTAGCGGGACAGATACGCAGTATTTT.

V and J are TRBV6-1 and TRBJ1-5, with D possibly matching TRBD1 (6 bases). Germline values: CDR1 MNHNS, CDR2 SASEGT. This CDR3 contains 13 residues. V shed 10 bases and J shed 5 bases, with 15 bases lying between them. CDR3 sequence (DNA): TGTGCCACCGACAATCACAGGGATCAGCCCCAGCATTTT. It specifies CATDNHRDQPQHF.

J is TRBJ2-6 and V is TRBV7-9; D possibly uses TRBD1 or TRBD2 (5 bases each). V lost 0 bases and J 0 bases, leaving 9 bases between the germline ends. Germline V gives CDR1 SEHNR, CDR2 FQNEAQ (reference sequence). The CDR3 spans 17 residues. The CDR3 is CASSLALGTSGANVLTF. In DNA, the CDR3 is TGTGCCAGCAGCTTAGCGCTGGGGACCTCTGGGGCCAACGTCCTGACTTTC.

The chain recombines TRBV18 with TRBJ2-7; possibly TRBD1 for D (6 bases). V was clipped by 1 base and J by 2 bases, with 9 bases between them. Germline V CDR1 and CDR2: KGHSH, LQKENI. The CDR3 has 14 residues. The CDR3 DNA is TGTGCCAGCTCACCACGCAGGGGTACCTACGAGCAGTACTTC. Its protein is CASSPRRGTYEQYF.

This clone occurred a few times. This chain joins TRBV7-2 and TRBJ1-4; D call uncertain. Per the germline V gene, CDR1 is SGHTA and CDR2 is FQGNSA. There are 15 residues in the CDR3. V lost 5 bases and J 7 bases, leaving 17 bases between the germline ends. CDR3 sequence: CASSLRTAGSEKLFF. CDR3 bases: TGTGCCAGCAGCCTCCGGACCGCGGGTAGTGAAAAACTGTTTTTT.